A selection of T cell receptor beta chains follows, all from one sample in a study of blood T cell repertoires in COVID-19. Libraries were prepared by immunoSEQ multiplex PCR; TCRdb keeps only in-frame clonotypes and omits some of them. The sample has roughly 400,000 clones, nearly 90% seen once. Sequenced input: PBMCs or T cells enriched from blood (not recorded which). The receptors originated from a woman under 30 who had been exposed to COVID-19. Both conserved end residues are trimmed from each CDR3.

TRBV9 ASSKDDNSGQPQH
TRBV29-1 SCRSPPGNTIY
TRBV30 AWSSGGRPYEQY
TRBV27 ASSPLAGGSYNEQF
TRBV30 AWSVLRGLNEQY
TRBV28 ASSLDREANEKLF
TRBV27 ASSLRSDRTDTQY
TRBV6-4 ASRGRDRWETQY
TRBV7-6 ASSLLTTNTGELF
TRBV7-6 ASSPVGVGTGGNSPLH
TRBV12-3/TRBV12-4 ASSLDFLAPLH
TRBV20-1 SASKTAAYEQY
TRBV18 ASSPVPGQGYTIY
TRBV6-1 ASSEWAGSGNTIY
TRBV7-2 ASSLAGTGATEAF
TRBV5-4 ASSFISTDTQY
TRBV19 ASSISAGTYGNTIY